The T cell receptor (beta chain) described here comes from a study of identical twins. Regarding the study as a whole: Fewer insertions characterized abundant cord blood beta clonotypes, whereas memory repertoires showed none. Analyses of zero insertions could be partly confounded by invariant MAIT and iNKT cells. Without tracking the same donors, conclusions rested on cross-sectional statistical analysis. Twin pairs' shared out-of-frame alpha sequences were enriched in low generation probability.

The sample holds a few counts of this clonotype. Its target is unknown. TCRdb used MiXCR to reprocess the 5' RACE reads, holding one entry per CDR3 protein. The sample holds some 1,700,000 distinct CDR3 sequences, around 29% seen once. The CDR3 covers 17 residues. V lost 1 base and J 3 bases, leaving 18 bases between the germline ends. Germline V lookup: CDR1 SGHDN, CDR2 FVKESK. The sample comprised cord blood. The rearrangement links TRBV14 to TRBJ1-1, with no clear D. This TCR derives from a newborn girl in good health. The CDR3 loop is CASSQGFQRQRDTEAFF. Written as DNA, the CDR3 is TGTGCCAGCAGCCAAGGTTTTCAGCGGCAGCGGGACACTGAAGCTTTCTTT. The full variable domain, completed using reference TRBV14 and TRBJ1-1, is EAGVTQFPSHSVIEKGQTVTLRCDPISGHDNLYWYRRVMGKEIKFLLHFVKESKQDESGMPNNRFLAERTGGTYSTLKVQPAELEDSGVYFCASSQGFQRQRDTEAFFGQGTRLTVV.